The TCR beta chain described here comes from a study of blood T cell repertoires in COVID-19 (dated by TCRdb to about 2020). As for the study more broadly: The collaborator samples originated in the United States, Italy and Spain and spanned the acute and convalescent phases of COVID-19. The prospective study material was composed of cDNA or gDNA derived from T cells, B-cell-depleted T cells, or PBMCs. The dataset comprised deeply sampled blood TCRbeta repertoires from subjects exposed to, actively infected with, or recovered from COVID-19. A freely available public database, intended as a resource for researchers studying the immune response to SARS-CoV-2, is where the repertoires were released. Samples came from the ongoing ImmuneRACE study (first 160 participants) plus 1,254 subjects from 6 global collaborators. Sample metadata almost always included a de-identified subject ID, COVID-19 status, age in years and sex. Where available, HLA class I and class II types were obtained from metadata supplied by the sample provider rather than from assay-based typing.

Measured from the cysteine to the phenylalanine, the CDR3 is 15 residues long. Kept here is only the CDR3 DNA, which spans 45 bases and is read in frame from base 1. The CDR1 and CDR2 encoded by the germline V gene are LGHNT and FRNRAP. The V end loses 2 bases and the J end loses 0 bases, and a stretch of 8 bases separates them. On this clone itself: What antigen it recognizes has not been identified. No base-level quality is on record; no much larger clone is a single base apart.

In the prospective study, participants were roughly 18 to 100 years old, resided in about two dozen geographic areas of the United States, and were enrolled through a virtual design. Cohort assignment in the prospective study relied on participant-reported clinical history from a screening survey and a study questionnaire. Recovered participants in ImmuneRACE Cohort 3 were defined as having two consecutive negative NP/OP PCR tests, clearance from a healthcare professional, or resolution of symptoms. In the prospective study, mobile phlebotomists collected whole blood, serum and a nasopharyngeal or oropharyngeal swab from each participant. Participants in the prospective study had the option to provide additional blood draws and questionnaires over a 2-month period. Before DNA extraction, prospective study blood samples were shipped either frozen or at room temperature. General conclusions and limits of the study: The quantity of clinical and demographic metadata differed by source and by participant and was supplied without curation.

TCRbeta CDR3 regions were amplified from genomic DNA by means of the immunoSEQ Assay, a bias-controlled multiplex PCR. The paper's processing steps were these. Within the assay, amplification of reference gene primers was used to estimate how many nucleated cells each sample contained. To quantify the absolute abundance of each unique TCRbeta CDR3 rearrangement, sequence reads were collapsed and filtered. For each sample, productive Simpson clonality was calculated as the square root of Simpson's diversity index across productive rearrangements. As stored in TCRdb, this immuneACCESS dataset retains in-frame rearrangements with V and J assigned. A fraction of the clones does not appear; measured against another copy, unresolved V genes explain less than half of the discrepancy, and the remainder lacks a known reason. V, J and clone size are those of that table, while D and trimming were read from the DNA. The table for this sample lists around 170,000 clones; 84% of them were counted only once. Together, the top ten hold approximately 12% of the sample.

The chain is encoded by TRBV12-5 joined to TRBJ1-5, and the D gene may be TRBD1, 5 bases matching. This clonotype was sampled from a man aged 45 to 65 who had recovered from COVID-19. The sequencing sample was made of PBMCs or T cells enriched from blood (not recorded which). The DNA is TGTGCTAGTGGTTTGCAACAGGTTAGCAATCAGCCCCAGCATTTT. It codes for CASGLQQVSNQPQHF. Beyond the CDR3, the reference TRBV12-5 and TRBJ1-5 genes provide the residues; the full variable domain reads: DARVTQTPRHKVTEMGQEVTMRCQPILGHNTVFWYRQTMMQGLELLAYFRNRAPLDDSGMPKDRFSAEMPDATLATLKIQPSEPRDSAVYFCASGLQQVSNQPQHFGDGTRLSIL.